These 17 T cell receptor beta chains originate from one sample sequenced in a study of blood T cell repertoires in COVID-19. Only in-frame clones appear in the TCRdb table, and some are missing; sequencing was by immunoSEQ multiplex PCR. The data hold 250,000 to 300,000 clones, with around 93% observed a single time. Sequenced material: PBMCs or T cells enriched from blood (not recorded which). These receptors were collected from a human donor in a cohort exposed to, infected with or recovered from COVID-19 (not recorded which). The donor label of this sample is uncertain.

The gene calls are TRBV18 and TRBJ1-5, with D unclear. The CDR3 is 14 amino acids. V was pared by 2 bases and J by 5 bases, with 10 bases between. Per germline, CDR1 KGHSH and CDR2 LQKENI. The DNA for the CDR3 is TGTGCCAGCTCACCAGAGAGTCGTCATCAGCCCCAGCATTTT. Encoded protein: CASSPESRHQPQHF.

The chain combines TRBV14 with TRBJ2-7; D may be TRBD2 (6 bases). CDR1 is SGHDN and CDR2 is FVKESK in the germline V gene. Trimming cost V 3 bases and J 3 bases, with 18 bases left between them. This CDR3 contains 16 residues. CDR3 DNA: TGTGCCAGCAGCCAGGCTATGACTAGAGGTAACTACGAGCAGTACTTC. Translated, it gives CASSQAMTRGNYEQYF.

The chain couples TRBV28 to TRBJ1-3; TRBD1 matches 10 bases. V lost 11 bases, J lost 6 bases, and 7 bases stayed unmatched. The germline gives CDR1 MDHEN, CDR2 SYDVKM. CDR3 size: 13 residues. CDR3 sequence reads: CAGTGTGENTIYF. In DNA form, the CDR3 reads TGTGCCGGCACCGGGACAGGGGAAAACACCATATATTTT. The complete variable domain, with remaining parts taken from reference TRBV28 and TRBJ1-3, reads DVKVTQSSRYLVKRTGEKVFLECVQDMDHENMFWYRQDPGLGLRLIYFSYDVKMKEKGDIPEGYSVSREKKERFSLILESASTNQTSMYLCAGTGTGENTIYFGEGSWLTVV.

The rearrangement links TRBV27 to TRBJ1-5; TRBD1 is a possible D gene (5 bases). V was trimmed by 11 bases and J by 0 bases, leaving 11 bases between them. The CDR3 totals 13 residues. CDR1 is MNHEY and CDR2 is SMNVEV in the germline V gene (reference sequence). The CDR3 DNA follows: TGTGCCCGGAGGGACTATAGCAATCAGCCCCAGCATTTT. Its protein is CARRDYSNQPQHF.

This sequence joins TRBV27 and TRBJ2-7, with 10 bases identical to TRBD1. The CDR3 is 18 residues long. V shed 4 bases, J shed 0 bases, and the junction held 12 bases outside the gene matches. From germline, CDR1 is MNHEY and CDR2 SMNVEV (reference sequence). CDR3 bases: TGTGCCAGCAGTTCCGACAGGGGGCGCTTCCCGAGCTCCTACGAGCAGTACTTC. Its translation is CASSSDRGRFPSSYEQYF.

This clone is a singleton in its sample. The chain has TRBV7-9 and TRBJ1-3, with 8 nucleotides matching TRBD1. This CDR3 spans 15 amino acids. After removal of 5 bases from V and 2 bases from J, the junction contained 5 bases not matched to a gene. Per germline, CDR1 SEHNR and CDR2 FQNEAQ (reference sequence). The CDR3 DNA is TGTGCCAGCAGCCCGGGACAGGCAACTGGAAACACCATATATTTT. It is translated as CASSPGQATGNTIYF.

This chain connects TRBV9 to TRBJ1-1; the D gene is possibly TRBD1 (5 bases). The CDR3 has 15 residues. V lost 2 bases to trimming and J lost 3 bases, with 14 bases between them. Looked up from germline, CDR1 is SGDLS and CDR2 is YYNGEE. As DNA, the CDR3 is TGTGCCAGCAGCGTTAGGGCAGGGCCTTACACTGAAGCTTTCTTT. Amino acid sequence: CASSVRAGPYTEAFF.

The chain combines TRBV6-5 with TRBJ2-1; no firm D call. V was pared by 4 bases and J by 3 bases, with 10 bases between. CDR3 length: 14 residues. CDR1 is MNHEY and CDR2 is SVGAGI in the germline V gene. CDR3 in amino acids: CASSSSFYYNEQFF. In DNA, the CDR3 is TGTGCCAGCAGTTCCTCCTTCTACTACAATGAGCAGTTCTTC.

The V call is TRBV7-8, the J call TRBJ1-5; D might be TRBD1 (6 bases). The CDR3 covers 17 residues. The germline gives CDR1 SGHVS, CDR2 FQNEAQ. The ends were cut back, 4 bases at V and 4 bases at J, with 20 bases in the middle. CDR3 in amino acids: CASSSVRQGWKNQPQHF. The CDR3 coding sequence is TGTGCCAGCAGCTCCGTTCGGCAGGGGTGGAAAAATCAGCCCCAGCATTTT. Combining the CDR3 with reference TRBV7-8 and TRBJ1-5 gives the whole variable domain GAGVSQSPRYKVAKRGQDVALRCDPISGHVSLFWYQQALGQGPEFLTYFQNEAQLDKSGLPSDRFFAERPEGSVSTLKIQRTQQEDSAVYLCASSSVRQGWKNQPQHFGDGTRLSIL.

This chain joins TRBV9 and TRBJ1-1; tentative D call: TRBD1 (5 bases). Germline CDR1 reads SGDLS; CDR2 reads YYNGEE. The CDR3 spans 15 residues. V was cut by 3 bases and J by 3 bases, with 15 bases left in between. CDR3 loop: CASSAETVEDTEAFF. The CDR3 DNA is TGTGCCAGCAGCGCAGAGACAGTAGAAGACACTGAAGCTTTCTTT. The full variable domain, in which reference TRBV9 and TRBJ1-1 provide the parts outside the CDR3, is DSGVTQTPKHLITATGQRVTLRCSPRSGDLSVYWYQQSLDQGLQFLIQYYNGEERAKGNILERFSAQQFPDLHSELNLSSLELGDSALYFCASSAETVEDTEAFFGQGTRLTVV.

The chain has TRBV7-9 and TRBJ2-7, with D perhaps TRBD1 (6 bases). The CDR3 consists of 14 residues. The germline V gene encodes CDR1 SEHNR and CDR2 FQNEAQ (reference sequence). Trimming shortened V by 7 bases and J by 2 bases, and 15 bases separated the two germline ends. The CDR3 loop reads CASTGTYGTYEQYF. For the CDR3, the DNA is TGTGCCAGCACCGGGACATATGGCACCTACGAGCAGTACTTC.

This sequence joins TRBV19 and TRBJ1-1; 7 bases match TRBD1. Germline CDR1 reads LNHDA; CDR2 reads SQIVND (reference sequence). With V trimmed by 6 bases and J by 5 bases, 12 bases remained unmatched. The CDR3 runs to 15 residues. CDR3 residues: CASRDRQGGGTEAFF. The CDR3 DNA reads TGTGCCAGTAGAGACAGACAGGGAGGAGGGACTGAAGCTTTCTTT.

This clone was recorded only once. The chain is built from TRBV5-1 and TRBJ2-3, with D possibly TRBD2 on 5 matching bases. Germline CDR1 is SGHRS and CDR2 is YFSETQ. V was pared by 4 bases and J by 0 bases, with 9 bases between. The CDR3 covers 14 residues. CDR3: CASSASGSTDTQYF. The CDR3 DNA follows: TGCGCCAGCAGCGCGAGCGGCAGCACAGATACGCAGTATTTT.

This clone showed up just a few times. The chain employs TRBV7-2 and TRBJ2-7; TRBD2 matches at 7 bases. The CDR3 is made up of 15 amino acids. Germline CDR1 and CDR2: SGHTA and FQGNSA. J was trimmed by 4 bases and V by 5 bases; bases with no gene match: 11. This CDR3 is CASSPLGGRGYEQYF. DNA of the CDR3: TGTGCCAGCAGCCCCCTAGGCGGGCGGGGGTACGAGCAGTACTTC.

The chain has TRBV7-6 and TRBJ2-2; 15 bases match TRBD2. Germline V lookup: CDR1 SGHVS, CDR2 FNYEAQ. V lost 5 bases, J lost 5 bases, and 6 bases stayed unmatched. The CDR3 sequence is 17 residues long. In DNA form, the CDR3 reads TGTGCCAGCAGCCTTGGACTAGCGGGGGGGCCGACCGGGGAGCTGTTTTTT. It yields the protein CASSLGLAGGPTGELFF. Variable domain in full (rest from reference TRBV7-6 and TRBJ2-2): GAGVSQSPRYKVTKRGQDVALRCDPISGHVSLYWYRQALGQGPEFLTYFNYEAQQDKSGLPNDRFSAERPEGSISTLTIQRTEQRDSAMYRCASSLGLAGGPTGELFFGEGSRLTVL.

J is TRBJ2-5 and V is TRBV7-6; D is possibly TRBD1 (5 bases). Germline values: CDR1 SGHVS, CDR2 FNYEAQ. V was pared by 3 bases and J by 5 bases, with 13 bases between. This CDR3 region has 14 residues. CDR3 in amino acids: CASSFRGAGETQYF. The CDR3, as DNA: TGTGCCAGCAGCTTTCGTGGGGCCGGGGAGACCCAGTACTTC.

The chain joins TRBV5-1 to TRBJ2-3; D is possibly TRBD2 (5 bases). CDR3 length equals 22 residues. Trimming left V 1 base short and J 3 bases short, with 33 bases between. Germline loops: CDR1 SGHRS, CDR2 YFSETQ. CDR3 nucleotide sequence: TGCGCCAGCAGCTTGCCGACTTGGAACAAAAAACTAATTGAGGGTGGAACAGATACGCAGTATTTT. Translation gives CASSLPTWNKKLIEGGTDTQYF.